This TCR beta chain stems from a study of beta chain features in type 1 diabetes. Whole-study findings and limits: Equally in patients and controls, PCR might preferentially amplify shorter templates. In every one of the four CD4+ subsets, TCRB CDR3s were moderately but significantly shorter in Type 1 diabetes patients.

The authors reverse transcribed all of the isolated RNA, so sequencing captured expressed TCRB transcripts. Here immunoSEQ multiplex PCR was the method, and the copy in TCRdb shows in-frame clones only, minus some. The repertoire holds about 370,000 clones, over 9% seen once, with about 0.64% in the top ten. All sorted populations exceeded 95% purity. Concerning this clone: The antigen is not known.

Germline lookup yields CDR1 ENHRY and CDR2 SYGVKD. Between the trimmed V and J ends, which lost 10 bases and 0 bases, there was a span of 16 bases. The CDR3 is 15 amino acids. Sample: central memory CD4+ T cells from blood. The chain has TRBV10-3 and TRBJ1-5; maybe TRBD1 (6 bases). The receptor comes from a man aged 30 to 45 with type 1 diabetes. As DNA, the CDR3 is TGTGCCAGCAGAAAACAGGGAAATAGCAATCAGCCCCAGCATTTT. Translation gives CASRKQGNSNQPQHF.